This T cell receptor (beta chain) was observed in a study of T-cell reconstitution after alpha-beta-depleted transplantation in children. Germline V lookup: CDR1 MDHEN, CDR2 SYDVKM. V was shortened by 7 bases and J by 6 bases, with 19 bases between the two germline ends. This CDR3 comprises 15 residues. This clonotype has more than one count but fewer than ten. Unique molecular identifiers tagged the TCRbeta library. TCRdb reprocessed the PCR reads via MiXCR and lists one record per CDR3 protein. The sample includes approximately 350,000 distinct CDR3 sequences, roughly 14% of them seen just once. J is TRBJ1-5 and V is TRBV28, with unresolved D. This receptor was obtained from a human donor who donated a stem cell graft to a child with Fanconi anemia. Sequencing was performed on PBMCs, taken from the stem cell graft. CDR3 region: CASTTATQDGQPQHF. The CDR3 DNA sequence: TGTGCCAGCACAACCGCCACCCAGGATGGTCAGCCCCAGCATTTT.